What follows are 10 T cell receptor beta chains derived from one specimen sequenced in a study of T cells in localized non-small cell lung cancer. The data were produced by immunoSEQ multiplex PCR, yet TCRdb's version contains in-frame clones alone and is incomplete. The profile shows 25,000 to 30,000 clones, around 90% of them singletons. The sample in question was peripheral blood, obtained before any cancer treatment. The receptors stem from a woman aged 18-49 years with stage I lung adenocarcinoma.

The chain recombines TRBV7-9 with TRBJ2-2; unclear D gene. Germline-derived CDR1 and CDR2 are SEHNR and FQNEAQ (reference sequence). The CDR3 loop spans 14 amino acids. Trimming removed 5 bases from V and 5 bases from J, with 12 bases in between. Here the CDR3 DNA reads TGTGCCAGCAGCCCCACTGGGTGGACCGGGGAGCTGTTTTTT. Translation gives CASSPTGWTGELFF.

The J gene is TRBJ2-3, the V gene TRBV30; 13 positions agree with TRBD2. The CDR3 sequence is 13 residues long. Germline values: CDR1 GTSNPN, CDR2 SVGIG (reference sequence). V shed 5 bases and J 4 bases; nucleotides not matched to a gene: 0. CDR3 in amino acids: CAWGLAGADTQYF. In DNA form, the CDR3 reads TGTGCCTGGGGACTAGCGGGAGCAGATACGCAGTATTTT.

The DNA of the CDR3 is TGTGCCAGCAGCCCGACAGTCGGGGGGACAAACACTGAAGCTTTCTTT. This gives the protein CASSPTVGGTNTEAFF. The chain combines TRBV5-4 with TRBJ1-1; tentatively, D is TRBD1 (6 bases). The CDR3 extends over 16 amino acids. From germline, CDR1 is SGHNT and CDR2 YYREEE (reference sequence). V was pared by 4 bases and J by 2 bases, with 18 bases between. Looking up the rest from reference TRBV5-4 and TRBJ1-1 gives the full variable domain: ETGVTQSPTHLIKTRGQQVTLRCSSQSGHNTVSWYQQALGQGPQFIFQYYREEENGRGNFPPRFSGLQFPNYSSELNVNALELDDSALYLCASSPTVGGTNTEAFFGQGTRLTVV.

The chain is built from TRBV5-1 and TRBJ2-1; unclear D gene. Germline loops: CDR1 SGHRS, CDR2 YFSETQ. V was shortened by 0 bases and J by 0 bases, with 13 bases between the two germline ends. CDR3 length: 17 amino acids. In DNA, the CDR3 is TGCGCCAGCAGCTTGGAACCAGCCCCATCCTCCTACAATGAGCAGTTCTTC. Its protein is CASSLEPAPSSYNEQFF.

V usage is TRBV6-1 and J usage is TRBJ2-1; 8 nucleotides match TRBD1. The germline V gene has CDR1 MNHNS and CDR2 SASEGT. Unmatched junction bases numbered 7, after V lost 4 bases and J lost 5 bases. The CDR3 runs to 15 residues. CDR3 in amino acids: CASSGRQGRNNEQFF. DNA for the CDR3: TGTGCCAGCAGTGGGAGACAGGGGCGAAACAATGAGCAGTTCTTC.

This chain joins TRBV29-1 and TRBJ1-2; D is undetermined. Germline V CDR1 and CDR2: SQVTM, ANQGSEA. This CDR3 is 13 amino acids long. The V gene lost 6 bases and the J gene lost 4 bases, with 15 bases spanning the gap. The CDR3 sequence is CSVREREGYGYTF. The DNA of the CDR3 is TGCAGCGTACGAGAAAGGGAGGGCTATGGCTACACCTTC.

This clone came up once. The V gene is TRBV5-5, the J gene TRBJ2-5, with D hard to call. V was pared by 4 bases and J by 5 bases, with 15 bases between. CDR1 and CDR2 from the germline V gene are SGHKS and YYEKEE (reference sequence). The CDR3 spans 14 residues. The CDR3 nucleotides are TGTGCCAGCAGCGTTAGACCTATGAGGGAGACCCAGTACTTC. Its protein product is CASSVRPMRETQYF.

This clone was observed a handful of times. The V call is TRBV7-9, the J call TRBJ2-7; TRBD2 aligns across 8 bases. The ends lost 5 bases at V and 3 bases at J; junction bases unmatched: 3. Germline values: CDR1 SEHNR, CDR2 FQNEAQ (reference sequence). The CDR3 extends over 13 amino acids. The CDR3: CASSPAGGYEQYF. The CDR3 nucleotides are TGTGCCAGCAGCCCGGCGGGGGGCTACGAGCAGTACTTC.

V gene TRBV11-2 combines with J gene TRBJ2-5; D gene ambiguous. Germline V gene data show CDR1 as SGHAT and CDR2 as FQNNGV. Trimming took 4 bases from V and 5 from J, leaving 8 bases between them. The CDR3 covers 12 residues. In DNA, the CDR3 is TGTGCCAGCAGCTCTCCGGGTGAGACCCAGTACTTC. It is translated as CASSSPGETQYF.

J is TRBJ2-2 and V is TRBV7-2; no clear D gene. Per germline, CDR1 SGHTA and CDR2 FQGNSA. V shed 5 bases and J shed 2 bases, with 6 bases lying between them. There are 13 residues in the CDR3. The CDR3 protein is CASSRYNTGELFF. In DNA, the CDR3 is TGTGCCAGCAGCCGTTACAACACCGGGGAGCTGTTTTTT.